Described below is a single TCR beta chain sequence and its context. The sample holds a few counts of this clonotype. Its cognate antigen has yet to be identified. A clone one base away is much larger, so this may be a read error. Two rounds of multiplex PCR were performed to amplify the TCR beta CDR3 region from genomic DNA. The first PCR round used primers specific to each TRBV and TRBJ gene, and the primer sequences were filed in Chinese patent CN105087789A. Universal primers were used in the second round of PCR. The Roche High Pure PCR Template Preparation Kit was used to extract genomic DNA from frozen PBMCs. Paired-end sequencing with 151 bp reads was performed on the libraries using an Illumina HiSeq 3000. Per the authors' processing: Raw reads lacking the multiplex PCR primer sequences were removed with CutAdapt. Using PEAR, the high-quality paired reads were merged into contigs. TRB V, D and J gene segments were assigned to each contig with MiXCR by alignment to reference sequences. CDR3 sequences were clustered by base quality and sequence similarity to remove sequencing errors. Diversity was calculated as Shannon entropy divided by the natural log of the number of productive TCR sequences. Clonality was defined as one minus Shannon entropy divided by the natural log of the number of unique clonotypes. The Youden index of ROC curves was used to select progression-free survival cut-offs for repertoire metrics, and analyses were performed in R 3.5.3. The public reads were run again by TCRdb, first through fastp at Q25 and then through MiXCR, and only productive beta chains were kept. Entries are consolidated by CDR3 protein sequence, retaining the most common genes and DNA. The V and J calls, along with clone size, are taken from TCRdb and not from the paper's own processing. Counted in this sample were 11,000 or so distinct CDR3 sequences; about a third of them appeared once. The ten largest clonotypes hold 53% of the sample.

This sample is drawn from a study of prognosis after radiotherapy for stage I lung cancer (dated by TCRdb to 2020 to 2022). Some background on the complete study: Roughly 20 stage I NSCLC patients were enrolled in Nanjing, China, between 2018 and January 2019. Stage I lung tumors that were newly diagnosed and primary were found in 15 or so patients, while about five patients had oligometastatic NSCLC after surgical resection of the primary tumor. All patients were regarded as medically inoperable, because of comorbidities in about a dozen patients and refusal of surgery in several patients. The cohort was made up of about twelve men and a handful of women, with a median age of around 70 years and an age range of 53 to 84 years. Tumor histology was squamous cell carcinoma in seven patients and adenocarcinoma in under 15. Image-guided IMRT or VMAT was used to deliver SBRT in 3 to 5 fractions at a biologically effective dose of at least 100 Gy. SBRT was not combined with any concurrent therapy in any patient. Four of the 19 patients developed distant metastases after SBRT, at a median of roughly 7 months; the other 15 showed no significant progression. This study profiled peripheral blood TCR beta repertoires from stage I NSCLC patients before and after stereotactic body radiotherapy and linked the repertoires to distant failure. The study took one blood sample before SBRT and one after SBRT from each of about 19 patients and sequenced all 38 samples. The paper as a whole reports these results and caveats: TRBV and TRBJ usage frequencies reportedly differed by metastasis status, in two V genes at baseline and in ten or so V and two J genes after SBRT. None of the reported P values were adjusted for multiple comparisons. Unique TCR clone counts fell after SBRT (median 10,088 before versus about 7,400 after; Wilcoxon paired P=0.011). Post-SBRT Shannon entropy and its change from baseline were lower in patients who developed distant metastases; baseline Shannon entropy was not associated with metastases. Tumor specificity of expanded TCR clones was not determined. The study was limited by the small cohort and short follow-up, and independent validation of the study findings is required.

CDR1 and CDR2 are read off the germline V gene (reference sequence) as SGHKS and YYEKEE. Trimmed from V: 4 bases; trimmed from J: 1 base; junction bases lacking a gene match: 12. The CDR3 spans 17 residues, from the cysteine through the phenylalanine. The entry retains the CDR3 DNA only, 51 bases that are in frame from base 1. No patient had a history of other malignancies or prior chemotherapy or radiotherapy, and all had node-negative disease on CT and PET/CT. At each of two time points, around 5.9 milliliters of peripheral venous blood were collected in EDTA tubes. PBMCs were isolated by Ficoll-Paque Plus density-gradient centrifugation. Samples were stored at -80°C immediately after collection until analysis.

This receptor chain uses TRBV5-5 and TRBJ2-3; 7 bases in between match TRBD1. The sequence came from a donor aged 50 or older with non-small cell lung cancer. The sequences come from PBMCs, collected before or after stereotactic body radiation therapy (not recorded which). The CDR3 region: CASSRDPGQVGTDTQYF. The base sequence is TGTGCCAGCAGCCGAGACCCAGGACAGGTCGGCACAGATACGCAGTATTTT.